A single sample is the source of the 5 T cell receptor beta chains below, sequenced in a study of blood T cell repertoires in COVID-19. Sequencing used immunoSEQ multiplex PCR; TCRdb keeps in-frame clones, though not all of them. Of fewer than 45,000 clones listed, about 77% are singletons. The sequencing input was peripheral blood. The receptors derive from a man aged 55 to 70 with acute or convalescent COVID-19.

V and J are TRBV6-5 and TRBJ2-2; D unclear. V dropped 8 bases and J dropped 3 bases, with 13 bases sitting between them. Per germline, CDR1 MNHEY and CDR2 SVGAGI. This CDR3 region has 14 residues. Written as DNA, the CDR3 is TGTGCCAGCGAGGAAAATCCGGACACCGGGGAGCTGTTTTTT. Translation: CASEENPDTGELFF.

This chain uses TRBV7-9 with TRBJ2-1, with 10 positions matching TRBD2. The length of the CDR3 is 17 residues. V was pared by 7 bases and J by 0 bases, with 9 bases of the junction left unmatched. Germline-derived CDR1 and CDR2 are SEHNR and FQNEAQ (reference sequence). The CDR3 spells CASTPLGLASSYNEQFF. CDR3 coding DNA: TGTGCCAGCACCCCTCTGGGACTAGCGAGCTCCTACAATGAGCAGTTCTTC.

The chain combines TRBV4-2 with TRBJ2-1, with 14 bases identical to TRBD2. CDR1 and CDR2 from the germline V gene are LGHNA and YNFKEQ. The CDR3 is made up of 15 amino acids. V gave up 0 bases and J gave up 12 bases; unmatched junction bases: 4. CDR3: CASSQEGLAGDRQFF. The CDR3 bases are TGTGCCAGCAGCCAAGAGGGACTAGCGGGGGACAGGCAGTTCTTC.

The chain joins TRBV5-1 to TRBJ2-1; TRBD2 agrees at 10 bases. Looked up from germline, CDR1 is SGHRS and CDR2 is YFSETQ. The CDR3 is made up of 15 amino acids. The V gene end was trimmed by 4 bases and the J gene end by 6 bases; junction bases not matched to a gene: 7. The CDR3, as DNA: TGCGCCAGCAGCCTTGAGCGGGAGGGCACCAATGAGCAGTTCTTC. As protein: CASSLEREGTNEQFF.

This clone was observed a handful of times. The V gene is TRBV4-1, the J gene TRBJ2-1; a possible D gene is TRBD2 (6 bases). The V end was cut by 3 bases, the J end by 8 bases, with 17 bases between. The CDR3 totals 15 residues. Germline-derived CDR1 and CDR2 are MGHRA and YSYEKL. The CDR3 sequence: CASSHRLVNSDEQFF. The CDR3 coding sequence is TGCGCCAGCAGCCACCGACTAGTAAACTCCGATGAGCAGTTCTTC.